Listed here are 9 T cell receptor beta chains from one sample, sequenced in a study of Graves' ophthalmopathy and Graves' hyperthyroidism. RNA transcripts yielded amplified TCR beta CDR3 regions. RT-PCR with HTBI primers came first, then second-round multiplex PCR. TCRdb re-called the multiplex PCR reads through MiXCR, storing one row per CDR3 protein. In the table there are some 160,000 distinct CDR3 sequences, around 40% of which are singletons. Sequenced input: peripheral blood. These receptors came from a man under 40 with Graves' ophthalmopathy.

This chain uses TRBV10-3 with TRBJ2-6, with D perhaps matching TRBD1 or TRBD2 (5 bases each). This CDR3 contains 14 residues. Germline loops: CDR1 ENHRY, CDR2 SYGVKD. V dropped 6 bases and J dropped 1 base, with 7 bases sitting between them. CDR3 loop: CAIRWGSGANVLTF. CDR3 DNA: TGTGCCATCAGATGGGGGTCTGGGGCCAACGTCCTGACTTTC.

The table lists this clonotype with many counts. The chain is built from TRBV7-2 and TRBJ2-7, with 7 bases lining up with TRBD2. This CDR3 region has 16 residues. V shed 4 bases and J 0 bases; nucleotides not matched to a gene: 9. Germline V gene sequence: CDR1 SGHTA, CDR2 FQGNSA. The CDR3 nucleotides are TGTGCCAGCAGCTCCCCCCTAGCGGAGGGCTCCTACGAGCAGTACTTC. Protein: CASSSPLAEGSYEQYF.

The chain recombines TRBV6-5 with TRBJ2-5, with a weak D call TRBD2 (7 bases). CDR3 length equals 15 residues. Per the germline V gene, CDR1 is MNHEY and CDR2 is SVGAGI. V was pared by 0 bases and J by 4 bases, with 12 bases between. Here the CDR3 DNA reads TGTGCCAGCAGTTACTCGACGGGGGGCGGAGAGACCCAGTACTTC. Residues: CASSYSTGGGETQYF.

The rearrangement joins TRBV5-1 to TRBJ1-1; no clear D gene. Germline CDR1 reads SGHRS; CDR2 reads YFSETQ. The CDR3 length is 14 residues. V gave up 6 bases and J gave up 2 bases, with 14 bases separating them. This CDR3 reads CASTPIGENTEAFF. CDR3 nucleotides: TGCGCCAGCACCCCCATCGGGGAAAACACTGAAGCTTTCTTT.

This clonotype was observed a single time. The rearrangement uses TRBV6-1 and TRBJ1-1; D is unclear. This CDR3 is 12 amino acids long. V lost 6 bases to trimming and J lost 2 bases, with 7 bases between them. Germline-derived CDR1 and CDR2 are MNHNS and SASEGT. This chain's CDR3 is CASRLTNTEAFF. The CDR3 nucleotides read TGTGCCAGCAGACTAACAAACACTGAAGCTTTCTTT.

This clonotype was observed many times. CDR3 protein: CASSATGASSTAFF. DNA for the CDR3: TGTGCCAGCAGTGCGACAGGGGCGTCGTCAACGGCTTTCTTT. The chain employs TRBV6-2 or TRBV6-3 and TRBJ1-1; TRBD1 aligns across 8 bases. CDR1 and CDR2 (germline): MNHEY, SVGEGT. CDR3 size: 14 residues. Unmatched junction bases numbered 13, after V lost 5 bases and J lost 11 bases.

The sample holds many counts of this clonotype. The genes are TRBV13 and TRBJ1-2; no firm D call. Per the germline V gene, CDR1 is PRHDT and CDR2 is FYEKMQ (reference sequence). V was pared by 3 bases and J by 2 bases, with 10 bases between. The CDR3 is 14 amino acids. CDR3 sequence reads: CASSFPGTNYGYTF. CDR3 DNA: TGTGCCAGCAGCTTCCCAGGAACCAACTATGGCTACACCTTC.

V is TRBV7-2 and J is TRBJ2-5; no clear D. The CDR3 has 13 residues. Trimming stripped 5 bases from V and 5 bases from J, with 12 bases between. The germline V gene encodes CDR1 SGHTA and CDR2 FQGNSA. DNA for the CDR3: TGTGCCAGCAGCCTATTCAGTGGGGAGACCCAGTACTTC. Translated: CASSLFSGETQYF.

Only a few counts were recorded for this clonotype. This chain joins TRBV6-5 and TRBJ2-7; D could derive from TRBD1 or TRBD2 (6 bases each). In germline, CDR1 is MNHEY, CDR2 SVGAGI. CDR3 length: 16 amino acids. V dropped 0 bases and J dropped 2 bases, with 14 bases sitting between them. Here the CDR3 DNA reads TGTGCCAGCAGTTACTCCGGGGGCAGAGCAACCTACGAGCAGTACTTC. It is translated as CASSYSGGRATYEQYF.